The T cell receptor (beta chain) described here comes from a study of cytomegalovirus exposure and HLA in healthy donors. Study-level findings and limits: In a later analysis, first-cohort TCR clusters were found to tend to co-occur in the 100 to 150 validation repertoires. Many donors shared some public TCRs, even though most TCR sequences were rare. The authors enumerated over 150 TCR beta chains as linked to cytomegalovirus. Under in vitro conditions, a few CMV-associated chains were confirmed as specific for CMV antigens.

About this clone itself: No antigen is known for it.

V was shortened by 0 bases and J by 0 bases, with 15 bases between the two germline ends. Looked up from germline, CDR1 is GTSNPN and CDR2 is SVGIG (reference sequence). The CDR3 is made up of 18 amino acids. Repertoires were generated with immunoSEQ multiplex PCR, while TCRdb's copy carries only in-frame clones and drops some. The data contain roughly 250,000 clones, roughly 86% of them seen just once; the ten biggest clones take up less than 1.5%. This clonotype was obtained from a woman in her twenties or thirties in good health and CMV-seropositive. The sample consisted of PBMCs. The chain has TRBV30 and TRBJ2-6; D is possibly TRBD2 (5 bases). Written as DNA, the CDR3 is TGTGCCTGGAGTGTACGAGGTCGGGGTTCCTCTGGGGCCAACGTCCTGACTTTC. This sequence encodes CAWSVRGRGSSGANVLTF. Combining the CDR3 with reference TRBV30 and TRBJ2-6 gives the whole variable domain SQTIHQWPATLVQPVGSPLSLECTVEGTSNPNLYWYRQAAGRGLQLLFYSVGIGQISSEVPQNLSASRPQDRQFILSSKKLLLSDSGFYLCAWSVRGRGSSGANVLTFGAGSRLTVL.